This TCR beta chain was sequenced in a study of T cells in Graves' hyperthyroidism and ophthalmopathy. Study-level points and caveats: Most thyroid-expanded clonotypes above 0.001 were also found in blood.

CDR3 size: 15 residues. The ends lost 8 bases at V and 5 bases at J; junction bases unmatched: 11. Lactation, pregnancy, other autoimmune disease or uncontrolled infection led to exclusion of patients. The PBMCs had their origin in about 9.7 ml of fresh peripheral blood. This clonotype was seen at least ten times. The antigen remains unidentified. Amplification yielded TCR beta CDR3 regions, with RNA transcripts as the source. HTBI primers drove first-round RT-PCR of the TCR CDR3. TCRdb independently ran MiXCR on the multiplex PCR reads; one entry per CDR3 protein. The table has around 240,000 distinct CDR3 sequences, approximately 15% seen once.

The sample taken for sequencing was blood. The TCR originated in a woman aged 35 to 49 with Graves' hyperthyroidism that later progressed to Graves' ophthalmopathy. This chain uses TRBV12-3 or TRBV12-4 with TRBJ2-5; 10 positions match TRBD2. The CDR3 reads CASGGLADSRETQYF. For the CDR3, the DNA is TGTGCCAGCGGAGGACTAGCGGACTCGAGGGAGACCCAGTACTTC.